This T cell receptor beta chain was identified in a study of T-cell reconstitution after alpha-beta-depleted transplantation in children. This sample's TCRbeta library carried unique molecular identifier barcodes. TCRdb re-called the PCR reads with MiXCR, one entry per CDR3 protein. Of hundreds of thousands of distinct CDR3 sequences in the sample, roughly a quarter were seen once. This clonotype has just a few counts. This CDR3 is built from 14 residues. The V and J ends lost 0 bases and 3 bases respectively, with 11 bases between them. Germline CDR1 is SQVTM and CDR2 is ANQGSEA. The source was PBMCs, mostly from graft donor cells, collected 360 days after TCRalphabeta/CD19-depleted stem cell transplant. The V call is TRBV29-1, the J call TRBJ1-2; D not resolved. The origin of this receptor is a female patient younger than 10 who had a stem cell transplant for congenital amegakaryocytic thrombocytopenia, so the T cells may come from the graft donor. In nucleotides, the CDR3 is TGCAGCGTTGAAGATCGATCGAGCTACTATGGCTACACCTTC. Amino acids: CSVEDRSSYYGYTF.